This TCR beta chain was sequenced in a study of radiotherapy plus CTLA-4 blockade in lung cancer. Study at large: Patients showed objective responses in about 20% of cases and disease control in roughly 34%.

The CDR3 spans 14 residues. With 2 bases removed from V and 3 bases from J, the gap between germline ends came to 8 bases. Germline V gene data show CDR1 as MNHEY and CDR2 as SVGAGI. This clone appeared a single time. The antigen remains undetermined. General study results and limits: In blood, TCR clones derived from the tumor expanded after radiotherapy plus ipilimumab. Dynamics of early blood T cell clones, together with interferon-beta, were reportedly the best predictors of response.

Each patient with chemo-refractory metastatic non-small-cell lung cancer was treated with focal radiation plus CTLA-4 blockade using ipilimumab. The protocol was immunoSEQ multiplex PCR, while the TCRdb copy is restricted to in-frame clones and leaves out a portion. The sample carries about 62,000 clones, around 76% recorded once. The source was peripheral blood, collected from a patient treated with radiotherapy plus ipilimumab. This sequence was found in a human donor with non-small cell lung cancer who had a complete response to radiotherapy plus ipilimumab. The chain has TRBV6-5 and TRBJ1-3; no definite D call. The DNA for the CDR3 is TGTGCCAGCAGTTACGGGTGGAGTGGAAACACCATATATTTT. Amino acids: CASSYGWSGNTIYF.